One TCR beta chain is described in this entry. Each CDR3 protein gets one entry after TCRdb re-called the 5' RACE reads with MiXCR. There are hundreds of thousands of distinct CDR3 sequences in the sample; 21% occur only once, and 4.3% lies in the top ten. The data belong to a study of identical twins. This sample also appeared in a second study, on T cells expressing NK-cell markers.

The sample consisted of PBMCs. This clonotype was sampled from a woman younger than 35 in good health.

CDR3 sequence (DNA): TGTGCCAGCAGTTTGTCAGACAGGGACTCTTCGACCCAGCATTTT. Translation: CASSLSDRDSSTQHF. The J gene is TRBJ1-5, the V gene TRBV28; 7 bases are shared with TRBD1. In germline, CDR1 is MDHEN, CDR2 SYDVKM. The CDR3 is 15 amino acids. V shed 3 bases, J shed 11 bases, and the junction held 13 bases outside the gene matches.